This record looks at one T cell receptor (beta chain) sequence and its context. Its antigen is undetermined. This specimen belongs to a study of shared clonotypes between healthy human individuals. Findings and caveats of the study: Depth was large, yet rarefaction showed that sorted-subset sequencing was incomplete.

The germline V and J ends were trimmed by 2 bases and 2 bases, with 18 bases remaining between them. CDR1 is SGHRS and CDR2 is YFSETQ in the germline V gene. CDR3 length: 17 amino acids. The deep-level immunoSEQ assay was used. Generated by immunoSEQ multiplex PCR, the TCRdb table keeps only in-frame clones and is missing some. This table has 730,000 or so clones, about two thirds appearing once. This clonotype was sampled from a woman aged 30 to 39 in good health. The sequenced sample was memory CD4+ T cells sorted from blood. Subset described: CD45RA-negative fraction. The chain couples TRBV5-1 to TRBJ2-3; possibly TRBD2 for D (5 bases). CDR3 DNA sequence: TGCGCCAGCAGCTTAAGTGGGAGTGGAGGTTACACAGATACGCAGTATTTT. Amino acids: CASSLSGSGGYTDTQYF.